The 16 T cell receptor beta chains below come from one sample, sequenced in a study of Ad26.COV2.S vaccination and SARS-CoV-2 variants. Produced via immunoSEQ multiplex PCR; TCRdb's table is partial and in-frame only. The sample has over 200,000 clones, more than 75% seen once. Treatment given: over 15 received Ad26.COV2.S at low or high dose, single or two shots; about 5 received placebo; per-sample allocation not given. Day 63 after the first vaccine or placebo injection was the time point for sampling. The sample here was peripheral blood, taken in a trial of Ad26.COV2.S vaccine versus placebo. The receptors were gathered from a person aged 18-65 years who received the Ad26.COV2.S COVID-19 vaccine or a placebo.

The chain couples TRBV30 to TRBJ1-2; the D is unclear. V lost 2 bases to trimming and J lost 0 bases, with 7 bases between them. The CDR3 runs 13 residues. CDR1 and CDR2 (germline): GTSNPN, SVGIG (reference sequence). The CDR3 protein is CAWSKTANYGYTF. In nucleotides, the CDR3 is TGTGCCTGGAGTAAGACCGCTAACTATGGCTACACCTTC.

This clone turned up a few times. The CDR3 sequence is CASKKSGTKQETQYF. For the CDR3, the DNA is TGTGCCAGCAAAAAGTCAGGGACAAAACAAGAGACCCAGTACTTC. This chain links TRBV28 with TRBJ2-5, with D perhaps matching TRBD1 (6 bases). This CDR3 region has 15 residues. V lost 7 bases to trimming and J lost 2 bases, with 17 bases between them. Germline values: CDR1 MDHEN, CDR2 SYDVKM.

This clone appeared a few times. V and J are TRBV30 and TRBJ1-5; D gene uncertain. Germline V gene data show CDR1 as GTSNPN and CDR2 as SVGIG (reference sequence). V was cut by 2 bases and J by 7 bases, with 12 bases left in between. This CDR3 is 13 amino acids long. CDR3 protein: CAWSMSFGQPQHF. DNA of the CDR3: TGTGCCTGGAGTATGAGTTTTGGGCAGCCCCAGCATTTT.

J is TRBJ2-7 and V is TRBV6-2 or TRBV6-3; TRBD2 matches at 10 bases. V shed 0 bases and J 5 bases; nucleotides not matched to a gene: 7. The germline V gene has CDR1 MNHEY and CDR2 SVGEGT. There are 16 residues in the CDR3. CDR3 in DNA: TGTGCCAGCAGTTACTCGATGGTTAGCGGGAGGAACGAGCAGTACTTC. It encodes CASSYSMVSGRNEQYF.

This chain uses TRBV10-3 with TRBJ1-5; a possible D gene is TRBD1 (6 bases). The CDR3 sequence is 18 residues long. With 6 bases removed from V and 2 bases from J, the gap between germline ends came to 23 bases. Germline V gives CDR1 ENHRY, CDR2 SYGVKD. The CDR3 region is CAISSGTTAGAGNQPQHF. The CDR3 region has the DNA TGTGCCATCAGCTCCGGGACAACAGCCGGAGCGGGCAATCAGCCCCAGCATTTT.

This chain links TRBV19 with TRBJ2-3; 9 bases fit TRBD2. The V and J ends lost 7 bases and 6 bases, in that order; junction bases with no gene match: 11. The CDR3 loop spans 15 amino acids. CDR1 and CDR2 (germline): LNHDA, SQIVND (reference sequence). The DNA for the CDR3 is TGTGCCAGTACCCGTAGCGGGGGCCCTGCGGATACGCAGTATTTT. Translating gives CASTRSGGPADTQYF.

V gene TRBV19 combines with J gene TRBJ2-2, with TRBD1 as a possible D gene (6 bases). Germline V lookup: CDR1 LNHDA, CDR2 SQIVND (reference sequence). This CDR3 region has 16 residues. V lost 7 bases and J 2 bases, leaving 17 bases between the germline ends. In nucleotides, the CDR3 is TGTGCCAGTACCTTGGGGACATCAATCAACACCGGGGAGCTGTTTTTT. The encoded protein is CASTLGTSINTGELFF.

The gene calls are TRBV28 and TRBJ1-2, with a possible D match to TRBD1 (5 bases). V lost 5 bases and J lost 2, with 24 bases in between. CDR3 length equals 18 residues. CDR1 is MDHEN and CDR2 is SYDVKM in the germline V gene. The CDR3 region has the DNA TGTGCCAGCAGTCCCGGATTTTTGGGGCGGAGGGGAAACTATGGCTACACCTTC. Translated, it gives CASSPGFLGRRGNYGYTF.

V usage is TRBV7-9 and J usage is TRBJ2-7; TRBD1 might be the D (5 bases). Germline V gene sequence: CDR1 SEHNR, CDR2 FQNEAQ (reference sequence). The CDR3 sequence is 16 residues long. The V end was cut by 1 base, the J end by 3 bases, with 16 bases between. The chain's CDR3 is CASSLVPGRRYYEQYF. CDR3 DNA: TGTGCCAGCAGCTTAGTTCCAGGGCGGAGATACTACGAGCAGTACTTC.

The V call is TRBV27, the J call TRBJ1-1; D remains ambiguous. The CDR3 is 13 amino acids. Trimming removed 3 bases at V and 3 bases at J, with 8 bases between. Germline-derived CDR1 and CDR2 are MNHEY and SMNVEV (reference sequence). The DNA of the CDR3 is TGTGCCAGCAGTTTTACCCTGTACACTGAAGCTTTCTTT. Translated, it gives CASSFTLYTEAFF.

CDR3 in amino acids: CASRRGDQPQHF. CDR3 DNA: TGTGCCAGCAGGCGAGGGGATCAGCCCCAGCATTTT. V is TRBV28 and J is TRBJ1-5, with D possibly TRBD1 on 5 matching bases. The CDR3 is made up of 12 amino acids. V was shortened by 6 bases and J by 5 bases, with 8 bases between the two germline ends. Germline V gene lookup returns CDR1 MDHEN and CDR2 SYDVKM.

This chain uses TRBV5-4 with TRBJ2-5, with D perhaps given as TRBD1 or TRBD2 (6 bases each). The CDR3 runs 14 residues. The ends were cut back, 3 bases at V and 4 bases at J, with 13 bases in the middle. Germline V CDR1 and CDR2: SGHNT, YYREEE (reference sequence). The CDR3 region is CASSSGTGAETQYF. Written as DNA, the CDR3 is TGTGCCAGCAGCTCGGGAACGGGGGCAGAGACCCAGTACTTC.

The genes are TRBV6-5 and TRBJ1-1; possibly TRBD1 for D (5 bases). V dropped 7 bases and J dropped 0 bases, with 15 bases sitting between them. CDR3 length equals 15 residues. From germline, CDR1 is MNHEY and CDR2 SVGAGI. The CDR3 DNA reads TGTGCCAGCACAAACTACCGAGGGGTGAACACTGAAGCTTTCTTT. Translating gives CASTNYRGVNTEAFF.

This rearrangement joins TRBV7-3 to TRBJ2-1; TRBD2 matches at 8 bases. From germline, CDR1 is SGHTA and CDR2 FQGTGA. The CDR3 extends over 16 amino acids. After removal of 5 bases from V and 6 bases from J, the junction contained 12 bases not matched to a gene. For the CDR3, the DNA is TGTGCCAGCAGCCCAGCGGGAGACCTTGGCGTCAATGAGCAGTTCTTC. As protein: CASSPAGDLGVNEQFF.

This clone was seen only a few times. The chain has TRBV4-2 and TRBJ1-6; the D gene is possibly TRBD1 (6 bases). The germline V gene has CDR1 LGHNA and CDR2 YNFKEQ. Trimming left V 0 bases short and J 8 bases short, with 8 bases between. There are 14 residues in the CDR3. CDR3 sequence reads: CASSQEPGDSPLHF. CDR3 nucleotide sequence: TGTGCCAGCAGCCAAGAGCCAGGGGATTCACCCCTCCACTTT.

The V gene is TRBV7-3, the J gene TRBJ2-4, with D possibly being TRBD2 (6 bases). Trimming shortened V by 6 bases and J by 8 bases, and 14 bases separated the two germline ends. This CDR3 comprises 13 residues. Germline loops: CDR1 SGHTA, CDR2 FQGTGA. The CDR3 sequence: CASSLGGSDIQYF. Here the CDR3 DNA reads TGTGCCAGCAGTCTGGGGGGAAGTGACATTCAGTACTTC.